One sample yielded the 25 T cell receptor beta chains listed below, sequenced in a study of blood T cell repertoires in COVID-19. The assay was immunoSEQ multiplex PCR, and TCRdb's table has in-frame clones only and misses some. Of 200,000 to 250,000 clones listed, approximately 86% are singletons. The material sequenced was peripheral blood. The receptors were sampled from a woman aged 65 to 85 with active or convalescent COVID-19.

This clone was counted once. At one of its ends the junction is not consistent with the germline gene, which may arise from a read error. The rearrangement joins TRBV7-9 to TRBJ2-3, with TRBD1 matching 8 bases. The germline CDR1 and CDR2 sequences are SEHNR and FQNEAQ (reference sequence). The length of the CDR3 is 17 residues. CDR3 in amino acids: CASSLGGQAKRTDAQYF. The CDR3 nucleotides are TGTGCCAGCAGCTTAGGGGGACAGGCAAAGCGCACAGATGCGCAGTATTTT.

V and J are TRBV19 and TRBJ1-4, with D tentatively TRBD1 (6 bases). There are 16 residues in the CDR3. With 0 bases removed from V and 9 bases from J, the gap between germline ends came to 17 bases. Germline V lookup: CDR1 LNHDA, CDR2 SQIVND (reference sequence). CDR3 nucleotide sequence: TGTGCCAGTAGTATAGACGCGGGGGCCAAGGCCCAAAAACTGTTTTTT. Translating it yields CASSIDAGAKAQKLFF.

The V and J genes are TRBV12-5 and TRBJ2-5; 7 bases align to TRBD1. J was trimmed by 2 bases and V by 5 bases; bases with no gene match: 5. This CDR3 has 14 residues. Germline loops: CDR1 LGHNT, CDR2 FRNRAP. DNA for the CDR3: TGTGCTAGTGGTCCGCGGACAGGTCAAGAGACCCAGTACTTC. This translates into CASGPRTGQETQYF.

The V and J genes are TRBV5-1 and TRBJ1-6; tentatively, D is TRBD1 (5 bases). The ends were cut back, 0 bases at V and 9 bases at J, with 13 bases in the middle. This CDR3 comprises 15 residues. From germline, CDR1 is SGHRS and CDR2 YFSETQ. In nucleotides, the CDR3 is TGCGCCAGCAGCTTGGAGGGTGGGACTAGTTCACCCCTCCACTTT. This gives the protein CASSLEGGTSSPLHF.

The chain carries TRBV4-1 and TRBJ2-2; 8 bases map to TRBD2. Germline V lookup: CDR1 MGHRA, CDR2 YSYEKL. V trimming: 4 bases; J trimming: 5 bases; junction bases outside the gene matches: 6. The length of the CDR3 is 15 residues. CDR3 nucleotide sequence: TGCGCCAGCAGCCTGAGCGGGGGCGATACCGGGGAGCTGTTTTTT. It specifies CASSLSGGDTGELFF.

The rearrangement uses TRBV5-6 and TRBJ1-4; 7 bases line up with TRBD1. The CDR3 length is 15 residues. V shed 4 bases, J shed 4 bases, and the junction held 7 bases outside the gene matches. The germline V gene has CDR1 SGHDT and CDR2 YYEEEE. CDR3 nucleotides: TGTGCCAGCAGCATAGAGGGGGCGGTTAATGAAAAACTGTTTTTT. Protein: CASSIEGAVNEKLFF.

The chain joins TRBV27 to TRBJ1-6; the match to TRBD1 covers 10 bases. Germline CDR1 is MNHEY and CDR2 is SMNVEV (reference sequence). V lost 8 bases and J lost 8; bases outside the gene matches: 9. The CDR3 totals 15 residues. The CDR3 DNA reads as TGTGCCAGCCACGAAACCGGGACAGGGGATTCACCCCTCCACTTT. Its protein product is CASHETGTGDSPLHF.

CDR3 sequence reads: CASRLTSSLEQYF. The CDR3 DNA is TGTGCCAGCCGATTGACAAGCTCTCTGGAGCAGTACTTC. The J gene is TRBJ2-7, the V gene TRBV27; no clear D gene. CDR3 size: 13 residues. Trimming stripped 8 bases from V and 7 bases from J, with 18 bases between. Germline V CDR1 and CDR2: MNHEY, SMNVEV (reference sequence).

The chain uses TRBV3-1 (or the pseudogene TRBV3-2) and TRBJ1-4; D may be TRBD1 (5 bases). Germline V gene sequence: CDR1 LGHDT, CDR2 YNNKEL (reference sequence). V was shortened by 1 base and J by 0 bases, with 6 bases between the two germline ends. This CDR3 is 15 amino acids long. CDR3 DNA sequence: TGTGCCAGCAGCCAAGGACAGACAACTAATGAAAAACTGTTTTTT. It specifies CASSQGQTTNEKLFF.

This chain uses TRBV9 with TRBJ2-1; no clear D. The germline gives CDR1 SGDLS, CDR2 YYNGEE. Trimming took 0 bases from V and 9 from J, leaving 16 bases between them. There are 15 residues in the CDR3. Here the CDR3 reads CASSVASAARSEQFF. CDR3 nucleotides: TGTGCCAGCAGCGTAGCAAGCGCCGCCCGAAGTGAGCAGTTCTTC.

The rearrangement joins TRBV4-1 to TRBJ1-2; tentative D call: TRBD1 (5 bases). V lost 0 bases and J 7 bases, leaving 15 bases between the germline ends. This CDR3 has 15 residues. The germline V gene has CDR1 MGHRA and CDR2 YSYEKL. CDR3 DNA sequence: TGCGCCAGCAGCCAAGAGGCGGGGCAGGGTGTTGGCTACACCTTC. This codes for CASSQEAGQGVGYTF.

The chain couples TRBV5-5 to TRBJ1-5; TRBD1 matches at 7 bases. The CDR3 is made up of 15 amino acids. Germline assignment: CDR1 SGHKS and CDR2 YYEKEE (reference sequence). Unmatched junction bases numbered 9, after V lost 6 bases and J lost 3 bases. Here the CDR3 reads CASNKGQVSNQPQHF. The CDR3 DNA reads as TGTGCCAGCAACAAAGGACAGGTCTCCAATCAGCCCCAGCATTTT.

The CDR3 sequence is CASSKTGVRDEKLFF. For the CDR3, the DNA is TGTGCCAGCAGCAAAACAGGGGTCCGGGATGAAAAACTGTTTTTT. The chain uses TRBV7-2 and TRBJ1-4, with 7 nucleotides matching TRBD1. J lost 6 bases, V lost 5 bases, and 9 bases had no gene match. Germline V gene lookup returns CDR1 SGHTA and CDR2 FQGNSA. CDR3 length: 15 amino acids.

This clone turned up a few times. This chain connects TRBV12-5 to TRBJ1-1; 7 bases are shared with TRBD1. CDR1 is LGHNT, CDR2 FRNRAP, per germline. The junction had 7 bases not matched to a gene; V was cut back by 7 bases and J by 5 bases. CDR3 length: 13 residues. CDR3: CASARQGRTEAFF. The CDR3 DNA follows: TGTGCTAGTGCTCGACAGGGAAGGACTGAAGCTTTCTTT.

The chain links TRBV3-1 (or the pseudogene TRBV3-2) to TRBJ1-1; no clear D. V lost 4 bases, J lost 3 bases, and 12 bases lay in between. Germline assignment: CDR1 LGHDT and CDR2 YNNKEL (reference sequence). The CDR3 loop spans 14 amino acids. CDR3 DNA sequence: TGTGCCAGCAGCCCCCGGGAAGGGCACACTGAAGCTTTCTTT. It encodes CASSPREGHTEAFF.

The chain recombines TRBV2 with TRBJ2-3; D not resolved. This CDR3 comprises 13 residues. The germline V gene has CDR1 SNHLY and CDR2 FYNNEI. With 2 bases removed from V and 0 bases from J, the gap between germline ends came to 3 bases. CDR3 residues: CASSESSTDTQYF. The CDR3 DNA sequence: TGTGCCAGCAGTGAATCTAGCACAGATACGCAGTATTTT.

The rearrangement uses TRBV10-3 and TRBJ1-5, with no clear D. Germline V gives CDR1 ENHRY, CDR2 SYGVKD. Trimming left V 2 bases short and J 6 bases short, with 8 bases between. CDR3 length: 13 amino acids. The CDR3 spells CAISEGSGQPQHF. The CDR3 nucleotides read TGTGCCATCAGTGAGGGGTCGGGTCAGCCCCAGCATTTT.

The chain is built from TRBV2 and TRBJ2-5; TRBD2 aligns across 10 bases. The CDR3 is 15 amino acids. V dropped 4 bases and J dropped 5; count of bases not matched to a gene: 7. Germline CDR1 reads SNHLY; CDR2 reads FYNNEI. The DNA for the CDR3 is TGTGCCAGCAGTGGAAGCGGGGGGGCGAGGGAGACCCAGTACTTC. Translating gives CASSGSGGARETQYF.

DNA for the CDR3: TGTGCCAGCAGTTCGACAGGGACGGGTCAGCCCCAGCATTTT. Its translation: CASSSTGTGQPQHF. The V and J genes are TRBV6-8 and TRBJ1-5; 7 bases align to TRBD1. Germline CDR1 and CDR2: MNHGY and SAAAGT. The CDR3 consists of 14 residues. V lost 4 bases, J lost 6 bases, and 6 bases stayed unmatched.

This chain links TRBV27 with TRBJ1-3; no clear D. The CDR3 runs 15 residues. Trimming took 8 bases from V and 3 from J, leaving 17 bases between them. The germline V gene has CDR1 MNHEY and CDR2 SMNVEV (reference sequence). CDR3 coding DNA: TGTGCCAGCTCCCCGGCCGGAGGGAGTGGAAACACCATATATTTT. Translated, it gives CASSPAGGSGNTIYF.

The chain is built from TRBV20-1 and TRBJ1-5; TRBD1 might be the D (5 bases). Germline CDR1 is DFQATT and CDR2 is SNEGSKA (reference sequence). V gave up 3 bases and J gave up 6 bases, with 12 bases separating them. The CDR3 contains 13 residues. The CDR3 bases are TGCAGTGCTAGTACGGGGGGTAGTCAGCCCCAGCATTTT. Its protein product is CSASTGGSQPQHF.

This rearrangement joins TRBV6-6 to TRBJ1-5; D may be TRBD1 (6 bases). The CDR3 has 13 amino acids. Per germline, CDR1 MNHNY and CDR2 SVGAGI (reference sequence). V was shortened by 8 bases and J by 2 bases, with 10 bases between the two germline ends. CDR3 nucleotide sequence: TGTGCCAGCGGACAGTCGGGCAATCAGCCCCAGCATTTT. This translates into CASGQSGNQPQHF.

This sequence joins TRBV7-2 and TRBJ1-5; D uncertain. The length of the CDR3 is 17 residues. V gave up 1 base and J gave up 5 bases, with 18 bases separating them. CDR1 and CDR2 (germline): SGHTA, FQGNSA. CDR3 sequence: CASSLGVVPRRHQPQHF. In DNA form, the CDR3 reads TGTGCCAGCAGCTTAGGGGTAGTTCCGAGGCGTCATCAGCCCCAGCATTTT.

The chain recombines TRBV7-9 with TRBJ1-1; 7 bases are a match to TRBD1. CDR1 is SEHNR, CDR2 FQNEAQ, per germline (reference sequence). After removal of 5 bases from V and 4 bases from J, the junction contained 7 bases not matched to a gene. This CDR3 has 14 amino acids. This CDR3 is CASSPRGQSTEAFF. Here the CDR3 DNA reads TGTGCCAGCAGCCCTAGGGGGCAGAGCACTGAAGCTTTCTTT.

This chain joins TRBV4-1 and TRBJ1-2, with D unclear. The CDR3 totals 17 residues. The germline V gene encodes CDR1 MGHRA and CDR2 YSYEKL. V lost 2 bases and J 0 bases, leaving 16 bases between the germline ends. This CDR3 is CASSQLGGRTSNYGYTF. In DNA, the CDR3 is TGCGCCAGCAGCCAACTGGGTGGGCGAACTTCTAACTATGGCTACACCTTC.